The entry below gives a single TCR beta chain sequence along with its context. Its antigen is not identified. The V gene's germline CDR1 is MNHEY and CDR2 SMNVEV (reference sequence). The CDR3 has 15 amino acids. The V gene lost 1 base and the J gene lost 6 bases, with 10 bases spanning the gap. The source of the sample is a study of T cell responses to AZD1222 COVID-19 vaccine. Overall study results and limits: Only a handful of AZD1222 recipients, five to seven in all, had baseline seropositivity. Distributed over spike, vaccine-associated CD4 TCRs predominated at 160-218 and 743-854. The peak T cell response came first, and repertoires were sampled only after it.

Sequencing used immunoSEQ multiplex PCR; TCRdb keeps in-frame clones, though not all of them. The table lists 120,000 or so clones, 80% to 90% of them singletons. Timing groups of about 4 and about 12 weeks for second doses were pooled. Specimen: peripheral blood, collected 28 days after the second AZD1222 dose. This TCR was recovered from an adult who received the AZD1222 COVID-19 vaccine. V and J are TRBV27 and TRBJ1-6; no clear D. CDR3 protein: CASSLFVGSNSPLHF. CDR3 DNA: TGTGCCAGCAGTTTATTCGTGGGGTCTAATTCACCCCTCCACTTT.